Below, 27 T cell receptor beta chains from the same sample are listed, as sequenced in a study of cytomegalovirus exposure and HLA in healthy donors. The primer mix had 60 Vbeta and 13 Jbeta primers. Data came from immunoSEQ multiplex PCR; TCRdb stores just in-frame clones and leaves some out. The sample includes 55,000 to 85,000 clones. The sample was PBMCs. Every receptor here comes from a female donor in good health and CMV-seropositive.

The chain employs TRBV4-1 and TRBJ2-1, with D perhaps matching TRBD2 (5 bases). Germline loops: CDR1 MGHRA, CDR2 YSYEKL. The CDR3 is 13 amino acids. V was trimmed by 0 bases and J by 7 bases, leaving 7 bases between them. Here the CDR3 DNA reads TGCGCCAGCAGCCAAGAGTGGGAGAATGAGCAGTTCTTC. Residues: CASSQEWENEQFF.

The chain employs TRBV9 and TRBJ1-2; D not certain. CDR1 is SGDLS, CDR2 YYNGEE, per germline. Trimming removed 4 bases at V and 8 bases at J, with 15 bases between. CDR3 length: 13 amino acids. DNA for the CDR3: TGTGCCAGCAGCCGAGACCCACGCAGGGGCTACACCTTC. Its translation: CASSRDPRRGYTF.

The chain employs TRBV7-2 and TRBJ1-1; D is unresolved. V lost 7 bases and J 2 bases, leaving 11 bases between the germline ends. Germline lookup yields CDR1 SGHTA and CDR2 FQGNSA. This CDR3 has 13 residues. The CDR3 bases are TGTGCCAGCAAGGCACAGAGTAACACTGAAGCTTTCTTT. Translation gives CASKAQSNTEAFF.

The J gene is TRBJ2-3, the V gene TRBV2; a possible D gene is TRBD2 (5 bases). Trimming took off 6 bases at V and 0 bases at J, with 16 bases between the two ends. CDR1 is SNHLY, CDR2 FYNNEI, per germline. This CDR3 has 16 residues. The CDR3 loop reads CASRPLGVISTDTQYF. CDR3 sequence (DNA): TGTGCCAGCAGACCACTGGGAGTTATTAGCACAGATACGCAGTATTTT.

V usage is TRBV15 and J usage is TRBJ1-4, with D tentatively TRBD1 (5 bases). The CDR3 loop spans 14 amino acids. Trimming stripped 6 bases from V and 8 bases from J, with 16 bases between. Germline V gene lookup returns CDR1 LNHNV and CDR2 YYDKDF (reference sequence). The CDR3 reads CATRDGGRGEKLFF. In nucleotides, the CDR3 is TGTGCCACCAGGGACGGGGGTAGAGGCGAAAAACTGTTTTTT.

V is TRBV13 and J is TRBJ1-6; 7 nucleotides line up with TRBD1. The germline V gene has CDR1 PRHDT and CDR2 FYEKMQ (reference sequence). The J segment lost 9 bases and the V segment lost 1 base, leaving 0 bases of the junction unmatched. The CDR3 is 13 amino acids. CDR3 bases: TGTGCCAGCAGCTTAGAGGGGGCTTCACCCCTCCACTTT. Translated: CASSLEGASPLHF.

The chain joins TRBV7-9 to TRBJ2-1; 7 bases map to TRBD2. Germline CDR1 and CDR2: SEHNR and FQNEAQ (reference sequence). This CDR3 is 15 amino acids long. The junction had 9 bases not matched to a gene; V was cut back by 5 bases and J by 5 bases. The CDR3 bases are TGTGCCAGCAGCCCTCCTTCGGCGGGAGACAATGAGCAGTTCTTC. Amino acid sequence: CASSPPSAGDNEQFF.

The chain's CDR3 is CASSQDRGTSGGNEQYF. CDR3 sequence (DNA): TGTGCCAGCAGCCAAGATCGGGGGACTAGCGGGGGTAACGAGCAGTACTTC. The gene calls are TRBV14 and TRBJ2-7; 14 nucleotides line up with TRBD2. The CDR3 sequence is 17 residues long. J was trimmed by 5 bases and V by 0 bases; bases with no gene match: 6. The germline V gene encodes CDR1 SGHDN and CDR2 FVKESK.

The chain employs TRBV13 and TRBJ2-1, with TRBD1 matching 12 bases. Trimming took 6 bases from V and 6 from J; bases not matched to a gene: 9. The CDR3 totals 16 residues. From germline, CDR1 is PRHDT and CDR2 FYEKMQ (reference sequence). Here the CDR3 reads CASRGLGQGAGNEQFF. The CDR3 region has the DNA TGTGCCAGCAGGGGATTGGGACAGGGGGCAGGCAATGAGCAGTTCTTC.

The chain carries TRBV21-1 and TRBJ1-2; the table's D call, TRBD1, was not checked against the DNA. TRBV21-1 is annotated as a pseudogene. The CDR3 is 11 amino acids. The CDR3 DNA sequence: TGTGCCAGCAGCACGCCAGGGGGCTACACCTTC. Translating gives CASSTPGGYTF.

The chain recombines TRBV4-2 with TRBJ2-3; 7 bases are shared with TRBD1. The ends lost 0 bases at V and 2 bases at J; junction bases unmatched: 8. Germline V CDR1 and CDR2: LGHNA, YNFKEQ. This CDR3 comprises 17 residues. Here the CDR3 reads CASSQEAAGGVTDTQYF. The DNA for the CDR3 is TGTGCCAGCAGCCAAGAGGCGGCAGGGGGTGTCACAGATACGCAGTATTTT.

This chain joins TRBV7-9 and TRBJ1-2, with 8 positions matching TRBD1. J lost 6 bases, V lost 2 bases, and 5 bases had no gene match. CDR1 SEHNR and CDR2 FQNEAQ come from the germline V gene (reference sequence). The CDR3 has 14 residues. CDR3 sequence (DNA): TGTGCCAGCAGCTTATCGGACAGGGCGGATGGCTACACCTTC. Amino acids: CASSLSDRADGYTF.

The rearrangement links TRBV18 to TRBJ1-1, with 7 bases matching TRBD1. The CDR3 has 13 amino acids. Germline CDR1 and CDR2: KGHSH and LQKENI. V dropped 3 bases and J dropped 5; count of bases not matched to a gene: 3. CDR3 in DNA: TGTGCCAGCTCACCGACAGGGTGGACTGAAGCTTTCTTT. This codes for CASSPTGWTEAFF.

CDR3 in DNA: TGCGCCAGCAGCGCGGCCGGGACAGGGGCCCTCGGTGAGCAGTTCTTC. This translates into CASSAAGTGALGEQFF. This chain links TRBV4-3 with TRBJ2-1; 10 bases are shared with TRBD1. This CDR3 contains 16 residues. J was trimmed by 9 bases and V by 5 bases; bases with no gene match: 13. Germline values: CDR1 LGHNA, CDR2 YSLEER.

V gene TRBV5-6 combines with J gene TRBJ2-1; 7 bases are a match to TRBD1. Germline loops: CDR1 SGHDT, CDR2 YYEEEE. Trimming at V came to 0 bases and at J to 6 bases, leaving 9 bases not matched to a gene. CDR3 length: 16 residues. The CDR3 here is CASSLAPGQTINEQFF. DNA of the CDR3: TGTGCCAGCAGCTTGGCTCCGGGACAGACGATCAATGAGCAGTTCTTC.

The rearrangement uses TRBV6-5 and TRBJ2-7; 8 nucleotides match TRBD1. Trimming cost V 8 bases and J 2 bases; bases outside gene matches: 8. Germline CDR1 reads MNHEY; CDR2 reads SVGAGI. This CDR3 has 14 residues. CDR3 sequence reads: CASGRDRSTYEQYF. The CDR3 DNA sequence: TGTGCCAGCGGCCGGGACAGGAGTACCTACGAGCAGTACTTC.

The rearrangement joins TRBV4-1 to TRBJ2-5; 10 bases map to TRBD2. V gave up 0 bases and J gave up 3 bases; unmatched junction bases: 7. The CDR3 covers 17 residues. CDR1 is MGHRA, CDR2 YSYEKL, per germline. CDR3 sequence reads: CASSQERGTSGKETQYF. The CDR3 nucleotides read TGCGCCAGCAGCCAAGAGCGGGGTACTAGCGGGAAAGAGACCCAGTACTTC.

Of note for this clone: Germline and junction disagree at one end, which may indicate a read error. V is TRBV4-3 and J is TRBJ2-1; D remains ambiguous. The CDR3 runs to 11 residues. Looked up from germline, CDR1 is LGHNA and CDR2 is YSLEER. CDR3 sequence (DNA): TGCGCCAGAAGCCAAGTCGTAGAGCAGTTCTTC. Translation gives CARSQVVEQFF.

The V gene is TRBV6-4, the J gene TRBJ2-3, with D maybe TRBD1 (5 bases). CDR3 size: 16 residues. V was shortened by 0 bases and J by 0 bases, with 10 bases between the two germline ends. CDR1 is MRHNA and CDR2 is SNTAGT in the germline V gene. CDR3 DNA sequence: TGTGCCAGCAGTGACTCGAGTGGGGCTAGCACAGATACGCAGTATTTT. It translates to CASSDSSGASTDTQYF.

The gene calls are TRBV6-4 and TRBJ2-5; TRBD2 matches 9 bases. Trimming at V came to 4 bases and at J to 1 base, leaving 4 bases not matched to a gene. Germline values: CDR1 MRHNA, CDR2 SNTAGT. The CDR3 totals 15 residues. This chain's CDR3 is CASSVSGGTQETQYF. The CDR3 bases are TGTGCCAGCAGTGTAAGCGGGGGGACCCAAGAGACCCAGTACTTC.

The chain combines TRBV6-1 with TRBJ1-5; 8 nucleotides line up with TRBD1. CDR3 length: 16 amino acids. J lost 7 bases, V lost 6 bases, and 14 bases had no gene match. The germline V gene encodes CDR1 MNHNS and CDR2 SASEGT. The CDR3 reads CASRELTGTGLQPQHF. The CDR3 DNA reads as TGTGCCAGCAGAGAACTTACCGGGACAGGACTCCAGCCCCAGCATTTT.

The rearrangement uses TRBV10-3 and TRBJ2-5; TRBD1 matches 8 bases. V lost 6 bases and J lost 0; bases outside the gene matches: 0. The CDR3 covers 13 residues. CDR1 is ENHRY, CDR2 SYGVKD, per germline. CDR3 amino acids: CAIRGQDQETQYF. CDR3 in DNA: TGTGCCATCAGGGGACAGGACCAAGAGACCCAGTACTTC.

The rearrangement uses TRBV28 and TRBJ2-7; tentatively, D is TRBD1 (6 bases). Germline lookup yields CDR1 MDHEN and CDR2 SYDVKM. Trimming took off 5 bases at V and 3 bases at J, with 8 bases between the two ends. This CDR3 has 12 residues. CDR3 sequence (DNA): TGTGCCAGCAGTCAGGGGTTCTACGAGCAGTACTTC. Its protein product is CASSQGFYEQYF.

The CDR3 loop is CASRRSQGIPEAFF. The CDR3 DNA reads TGTGCCAGCAGACGCTCTCAGGGAATACCTGAAGCTTTCTTT. This chain joins TRBV6-5 and TRBJ1-1, with D perhaps TRBD1 (5 bases). From germline, CDR1 is MNHEY and CDR2 SVGAGI. The CDR3 consists of 14 residues. V lost 6 bases to trimming and J lost 6 bases, with 17 bases between them.

The chain recombines TRBV2 with TRBJ2-7, with D perhaps TRBD2 (6 bases). Germline V lookup: CDR1 SNHLY, CDR2 FYNNEI. The CDR3 sequence is 14 residues long. Trimming pared 3 bases from V and 4 bases from J, leaving 13 bases between. The CDR3 region is CASSDQGGGYEQYF. CDR3 DNA sequence: TGTGCCAGCAGTGACCAGGGAGGAGGATACGAGCAGTACTTC.

V gene TRBV7-3 combines with J gene TRBJ2-1; weak D call: TRBD2 (6 bases). Trimming took off 3 bases at V and 9 bases at J, with 6 bases between the two ends. CDR1 and CDR2 (germline): SGHTA, FQGTGA. The CDR3 runs to 11 residues. This CDR3 is CASSLGGEQFF. CDR3 sequence (DNA): TGTGCCAGCAGCTTGGGGGGTGAGCAGTTCTTC.

V usage is TRBV5-1 and J usage is TRBJ1-1; TRBD1 aligns across 7 bases. The J segment lost 10 bases and the V segment lost 5 bases, leaving 11 bases of the junction unmatched. CDR3 length: 13 residues. CDR1 is SGHRS, CDR2 YFSETQ, per germline. The CDR3 spells CASSHSGTDSAFF. CDR3 nucleotides: TGCGCCAGCAGTCATAGCGGGACAGATTCAGCTTTCTTT.